The clone carrying this T cell receptor beta chain was counted only a few times. What it binds is not known. This sample was included in a study of blood T cells in healthy people across ages. Regarding the study as a whole: Conclusively comparing naive with antigen-experienced cells was impossible with unsorted PBMCs. Diversity was higher, and naive CD4+ cells more numerous, in long-lived donors than in aged donors.

With a J-beta primer mix and a sample-barcoded 5' primer, a second PCR ran about 7 to 11 cycles. TCRdb passed the 5' RACE reads through MiXCR, listing each CDR3 protein once. The table lists around 580,000 distinct CDR3 sequences, around half of them singletons. This CDR3 is built from 17 residues. V was clipped by 6 bases and J by 2 bases; unmatched bases: 9. CDR1 and CDR2 (germline): MDHEN, SYDVKM. The origin of this receptor is an elderly man in good health. Sequencing was performed on blood. This chain joins TRBV28 and TRBJ1-5; 11 bases line up with TRBD1. This chain's CDR3 is CASSSGQGGMGNQPQHF. CDR3 coding DNA: TGTGCCAGCAGCTCGGGACAGGGGGGTATGGGCAATCAGCCCCAGCATTTT. Complete variable domain (other parts from reference TRBV28 and TRBJ1-5): DVKVTQSSRYLVKRTGEKVFLECVQDMDHENMFWYRQDPGLGLRLIYFSYDVKMKEKGDIPEGYSVSREKKERFSLILESASTNQTSMYLCASSSGQGGMGNQPQHFGDGTRLSIL.